This record concerns one T cell receptor beta chain sequence. Its antigen is still unknown. Trimming removed 5 bases from V and 5 bases from J; junction bases left unmatched: 4. CDR1 and CDR2 from the germline V gene are SGHDN and FVKESK. CDR3 length: 13 amino acids. Produced via immunoSEQ multiplex PCR; TCRdb's table is partial and in-frame only. Among some 100,000 clones listed, around 90% were seen once. This specimen comes from a study of PD-L1 blockade in urothelial cancer. Points from the study as a whole: Durable-benefit patients showed greater tumor-associated blood clone expansion at 3 weeks.

The chain employs TRBV14 and TRBJ2-7; TRBD1 agrees at 9 bases. The sequenced sample was PBMCs, obtained around atezolizumab (anti-PD-L1) treatment. The TCR comes from a woman over 75 with urothelial cancer. In nucleotides, the CDR3 is TGTGCCAGCAGCAGGGACAGGGTCCACGAGCAGTACTTC. Translation: CASSRDRVHEQYF.